The clone carrying this T cell receptor beta chain was counted many times. Per the germline V gene, CDR1 is MNHEY and CDR2 is SVGAGI. CDR3 size: 14 residues. V dropped 2 bases and J dropped 2 bases, with 10 bases sitting between them. These data belong to a study of T-cell reconstitution after alpha-beta-depleted transplantation in children. Using unique molecular identifiers, the investigators prepared the TCRbeta library. One entry per CDR3 protein results from TCRdb running MiXCR on the PCR reads. Of almost 500,000 distinct CDR3 sequences listed, around 13% are singletons. This clonotype originated in a human donor who donated a stem cell graft to a child with combined immunodeficiency. The chain couples TRBV6-5 to TRBJ2-7; no reliable D call. The material was PBMCs from the stem cell graft donor, obtained from the stem cell graft. Written as DNA, the CDR3 is TGTGCCAGCAGTTACGACCGGGCGGCCTACGAGCAGTACTTC. Residues: CASSYDRAAYEQYF.